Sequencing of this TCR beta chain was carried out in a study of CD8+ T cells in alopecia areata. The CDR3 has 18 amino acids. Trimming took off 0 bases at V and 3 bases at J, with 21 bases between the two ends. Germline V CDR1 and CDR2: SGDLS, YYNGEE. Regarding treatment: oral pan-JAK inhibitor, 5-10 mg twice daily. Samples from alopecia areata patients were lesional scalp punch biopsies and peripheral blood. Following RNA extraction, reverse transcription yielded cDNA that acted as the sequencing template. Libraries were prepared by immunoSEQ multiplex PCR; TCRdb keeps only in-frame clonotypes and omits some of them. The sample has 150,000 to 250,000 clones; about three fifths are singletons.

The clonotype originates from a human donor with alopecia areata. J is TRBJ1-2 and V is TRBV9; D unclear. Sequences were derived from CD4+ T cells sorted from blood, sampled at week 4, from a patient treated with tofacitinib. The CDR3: CASSVEVGREPDYYGYTF. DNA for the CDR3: TGTGCCAGCAGCGTAGAGGTTGGGAGGGAGCCAGATTACTATGGCTACACCTTC.